The source of this T cell receptor (beta chain) is a study of blood T cell repertoires in COVID-19. Germline V gene sequence: CDR1 SGHAT, CDR2 FQDESV (reference sequence). Deletions cut 5 bases from V and 5 bases from J, with 13 bases between. This CDR3 spans 13 amino acids. The data were produced by immunoSEQ multiplex PCR, yet TCRdb's version contains in-frame clones alone and is incomplete. The top ten hold 5.5% to 7% of the sample, which has hundreds of thousands of clones, roughly 89% seen once. The specimen was PBMCs or T cells enriched from blood (not recorded which). The sequence was obtained from a woman aged 35 to 49 who had recovered from COVID-19. The rearrangement uses TRBV11-1 and TRBJ2-7; D is ambiguous. For the CDR3, the DNA is TGTGCCAGCAGCCAGAACTGGAGTGACGAGCAGTACTTC. This codes for CASSQNWSDEQYF.